Listed below are T cell receptor beta chains from one sample, sequenced in a study of T cells after yellow fever vaccination. TCRdb reanalysed the 5' RACE reads using MiXCR and keeps one entry per CDR3 protein. The table shows 300,000 to 350,000 distinct CDR3 sequences, with approximately 4% occurring only once. Sequenced material: PBMCs, taken 15 days after the yellow fever booster vaccination. Receptor source: a man younger than 35 who received the YFV17D yellow fever vaccine. CDR3s include the opening cysteine and the closing phenylalanine or tryptophan. D genes are given only for firm matches. Part of the rows lack a size; the others show once, few, many or a class for expanded clones.

>.|many|TRBJ2-1|TRBV5-1
CASSLAVLASNEQFF
TGCGCCAGCAGCTTGGCCGTTCTAGCAAGCAATGAGCAGTTCTTC
>.|many|TRBJ1-1|TRBV30
CAWSVPKRKAFF
TGTGCCTGGAGTGTTCCCAAGCGCAAGGCTTTCTTT
>.|.|TRBJ1-2|TRBV5-1
CASSDTGGMGYGYTF
TGCGCCAGCAGCGATACCGGGGGCATGGGCTATGGCTACACCTTC
>.|many|TRBJ1-2|TRBV5-5
CASTPALAYGYTF
TGTGCCAGCACACCGGCCCTGGCCTATGGCTACACCTTC
>.|.|TRBJ1-1|TRBV20-1
CSAGMGPYTEAFF
TGCAGTGCCGGGATGGGGCCTTACACTGAAGCTTTCTTT
>.|many|TRBJ1-5|TRBV6-5
CASSPEGVTNQPQHF
TGTGCCAGCAGCCCGGAGGGGGTCACCAATCAGCCCCAGCATTTT
>TRBD1|.|TRBJ1-5|TRBV12-3/TRBV12-4
CASKGQGLLNQPQHF
TGTGCCAGCAAGGGACAGGGGCTTCTCAATCAGCCCCAGCATTTT
>.|.|TRBJ2-3|TRBV19
CASRSPDTQYF
TGTGCCAGTCGGTCCCCTGATACGCAGTATTTT
>.|few|TRBJ1-4|TRBV13
CASSTLQGPSEKLFF
TGTGCCAGCAGCACCTTACAGGGACCATCTGAAAAACTGTTTTTT
>TRBD1|once|TRBJ1-5|TRBV12-3/TRBV12-4
CASSFGSGGFQPQHF
TGTGCCAGCAGTTTCGGGTCAGGGGGCTTTCAGCCCCAGCATTTT
>.|many|TRBJ2-3|TRBV9
CASSAYRASDTQYF
TGTGCCAGCAGCGCCTACAGGGCATCAGATACGCAGTATTTT
>.|many|TRBJ2-3|TRBV29-1
CSVLLPPGSDTQYF
TGCAGCGTTCTCTTGCCTCCCGGATCAGATACGCAGTATTTT
>.|many|TRBJ2-7|TRBV2
CASSELRTSREQYF
TGTGCCAGCAGTGAACTTCGCACATCGAGGGAGCAGTACTTC
>TRBD1|many|TRBJ1-4|TRBV7-9
CASSQLQGAREKLFF
TGTGCCAGCAGCCAACTCCAGGGGGCGCGGGAAAAACTGTTTTTT
>.|many|TRBJ2-6|TRBV6-6
CASREQGSFSGANVLTF
TGTGCCAGCAGGGAACAGGGTTCCTTCTCTGGGGCCAACGTCCTGACTTTC
>TRBD2|once|TRBJ2-2|TRBV27
CASSLGLAGKYPTGELFF
TGTGCCAGCAGTTTAGGGCTAGCGGGAAAATACCCCACCGGGGAGCTGTTTTTT
>.|.|TRBJ2-7|TRBV4-2
CASSQEDQGDYEQYF
TGTGCCAGCAGCCAAGAAGACCAGGGCGACTACGAGCAGTACTTC
>TRBD1|many|TRBJ1-5|TRBV4-1
CASSQDGTGQNQPQHF
TGCGCCAGCAGCCAAGATGGGACAGGACAGAATCAGCCCCAGCATTTT
>.|.|TRBJ2-5|TRBV9
CASSQTGDNLETQYF
TGTGCCAGCAGTCAAACGGGGGACAATTTGGAGACCCAGTACTTC
>TRBD2|few|TRBJ2-1|TRBV7-6
CASSLREDEQFF
TGTGCCAGCAGCTTACGGGAGGATGAGCAGTTCTTC
>TRBD1|few|TRBJ1-1|TRBV12-3/TRBV12-4
CASRDNRGENTEAFF
TGTGCCAGCAGAGACAACAGGGGGGAGAACACTGAAGCTTTCTTT
>.|many|TRBJ2-3|TRBV29-1
CSVPWGDTQYF
TGCAGTGTGCCTTGGGGGGATACGCAGTATTTT
>.|many|TRBJ2-1|TRBV5-1
CASRFGEDNEQFF
TGCGCCAGCAGGTTCGGGGAGGACAATGAGCAGTTCTTC